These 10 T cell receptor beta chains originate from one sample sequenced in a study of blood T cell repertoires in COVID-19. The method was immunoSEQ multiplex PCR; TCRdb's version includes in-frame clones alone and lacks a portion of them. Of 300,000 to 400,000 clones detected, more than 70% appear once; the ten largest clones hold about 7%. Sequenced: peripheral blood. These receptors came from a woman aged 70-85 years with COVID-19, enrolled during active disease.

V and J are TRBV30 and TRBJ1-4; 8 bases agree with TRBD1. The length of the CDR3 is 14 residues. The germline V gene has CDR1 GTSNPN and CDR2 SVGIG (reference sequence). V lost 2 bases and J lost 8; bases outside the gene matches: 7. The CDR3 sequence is CAWSRRGQGEKLFF. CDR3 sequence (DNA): TGTGCCTGGAGTCGACGAGGACAGGGCGAAAAACTGTTTTTT. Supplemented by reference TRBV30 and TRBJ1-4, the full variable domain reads SQTIHQWPATLVQPVGSPLSLECTVEGTSNPNLYWYRQAAGRGLQLLFYSVGIGQISSEVPQNLSASRPQDRQFILSSKKLLLSDSGFYLCAWSRRGQGEKLFFGSGTQLSVL.

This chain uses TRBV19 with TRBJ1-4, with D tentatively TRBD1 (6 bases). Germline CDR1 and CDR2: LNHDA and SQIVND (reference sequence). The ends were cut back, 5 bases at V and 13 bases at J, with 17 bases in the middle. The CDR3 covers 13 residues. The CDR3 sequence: CASSPRADSRLFF. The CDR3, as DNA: TGTGCCAGTAGTCCCCGGGCGGACAGTCGACTGTTTTTT.

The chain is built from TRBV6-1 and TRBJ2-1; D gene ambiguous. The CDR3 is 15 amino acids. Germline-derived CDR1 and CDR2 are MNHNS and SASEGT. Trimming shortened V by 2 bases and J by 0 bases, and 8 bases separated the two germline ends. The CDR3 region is CASSEILSSYNEQFF. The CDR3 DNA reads TGTGCCAGCAGTGAAATTTTATCCTCCTACAATGAGCAGTTCTTC.

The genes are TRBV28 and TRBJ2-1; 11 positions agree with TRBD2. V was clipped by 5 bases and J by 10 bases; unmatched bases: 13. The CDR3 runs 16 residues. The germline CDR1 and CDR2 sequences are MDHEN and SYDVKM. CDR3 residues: CASSLKSIAGGREQFF. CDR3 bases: TGTGCCAGCAGTCTAAAATCCATAGCGGGGGGGCGGGAGCAGTTCTTC.

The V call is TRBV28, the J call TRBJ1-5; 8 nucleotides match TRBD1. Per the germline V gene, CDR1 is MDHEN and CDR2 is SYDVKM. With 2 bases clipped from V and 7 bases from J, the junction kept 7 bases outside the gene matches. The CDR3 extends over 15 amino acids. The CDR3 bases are TGTGCCAGCAGTTTAGGGGCAGGGGGCCAGCAGCCCCAGCATTTT. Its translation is CASSLGAGGQQPQHF.

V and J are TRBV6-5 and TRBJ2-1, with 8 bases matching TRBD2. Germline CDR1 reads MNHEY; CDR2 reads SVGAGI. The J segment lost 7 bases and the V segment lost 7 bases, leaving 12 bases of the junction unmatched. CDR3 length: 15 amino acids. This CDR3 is CASTTYGGAGNEQFF. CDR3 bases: TGTGCCAGCACAACATACGGGGGGGCCGGTAATGAGCAGTTCTTC.

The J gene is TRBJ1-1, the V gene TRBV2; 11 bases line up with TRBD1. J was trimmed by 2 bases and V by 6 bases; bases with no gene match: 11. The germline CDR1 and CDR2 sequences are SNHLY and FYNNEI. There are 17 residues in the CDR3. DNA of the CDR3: TGTGCCAGCAGGGACAGGGGGCGTAAGTTTAGCAACACTGAAGCTTTCTTT. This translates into CASRDRGRKFSNTEAFF.

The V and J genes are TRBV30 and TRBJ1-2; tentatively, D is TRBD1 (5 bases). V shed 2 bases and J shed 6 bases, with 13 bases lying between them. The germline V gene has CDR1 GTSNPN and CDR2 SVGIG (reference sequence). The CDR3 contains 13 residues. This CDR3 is CAWSSGTGDGYTF. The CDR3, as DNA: TGTGCCTGGAGTTCCGGGACGGGGGATGGCTACACCTTC.

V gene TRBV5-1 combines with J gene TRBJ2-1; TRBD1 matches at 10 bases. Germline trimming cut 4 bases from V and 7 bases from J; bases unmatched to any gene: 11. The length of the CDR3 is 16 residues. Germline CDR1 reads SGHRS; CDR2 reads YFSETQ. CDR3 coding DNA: TGCGCCAGCAGCCCCGACCCCGACAGGGGGCTAAATGAGCAGTTCTTC. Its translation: CASSPDPDRGLNEQFF.

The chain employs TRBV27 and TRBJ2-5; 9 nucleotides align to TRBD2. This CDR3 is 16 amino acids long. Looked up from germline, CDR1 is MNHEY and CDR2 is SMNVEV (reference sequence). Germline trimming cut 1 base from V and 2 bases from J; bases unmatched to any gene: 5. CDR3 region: CASSLFFSGGQETQYF. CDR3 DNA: TGTGCCAGCAGTTTATTTTTTAGCGGGGGACAAGAGACCCAGTACTTC.